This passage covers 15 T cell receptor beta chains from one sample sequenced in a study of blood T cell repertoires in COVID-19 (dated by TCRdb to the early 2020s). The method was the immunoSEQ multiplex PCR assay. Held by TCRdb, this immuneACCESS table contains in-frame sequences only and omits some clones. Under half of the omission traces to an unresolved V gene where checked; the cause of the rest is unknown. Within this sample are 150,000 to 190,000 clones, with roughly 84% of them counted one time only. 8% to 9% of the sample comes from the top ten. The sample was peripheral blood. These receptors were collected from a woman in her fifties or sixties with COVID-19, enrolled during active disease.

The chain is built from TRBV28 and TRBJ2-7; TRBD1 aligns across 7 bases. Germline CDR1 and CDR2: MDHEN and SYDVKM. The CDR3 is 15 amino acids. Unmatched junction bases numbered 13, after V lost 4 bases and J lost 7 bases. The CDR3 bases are TGTGCCAGCAGTTCCTATACAGGGGCCGGGGAAGAGCAGTACTTC. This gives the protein CASSSYTGAGEEQYF.

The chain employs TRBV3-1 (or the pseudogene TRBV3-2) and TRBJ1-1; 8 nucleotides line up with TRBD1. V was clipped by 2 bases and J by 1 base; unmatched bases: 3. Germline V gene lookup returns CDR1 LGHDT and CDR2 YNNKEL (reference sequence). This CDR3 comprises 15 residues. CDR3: CASSQYRGGNTEAFF. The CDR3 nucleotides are TGTGCCAGCAGCCAATACAGGGGGGGGAACACTGAAGCTTTCTTT.

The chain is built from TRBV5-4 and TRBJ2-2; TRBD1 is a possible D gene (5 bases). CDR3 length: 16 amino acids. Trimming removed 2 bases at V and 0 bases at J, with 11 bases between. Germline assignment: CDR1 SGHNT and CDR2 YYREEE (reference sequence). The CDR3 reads CASSFHRSPNTGELFF. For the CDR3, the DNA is TGTGCCAGCAGCTTTCACAGGAGCCCGAACACCGGGGAGCTGTTTTTT.

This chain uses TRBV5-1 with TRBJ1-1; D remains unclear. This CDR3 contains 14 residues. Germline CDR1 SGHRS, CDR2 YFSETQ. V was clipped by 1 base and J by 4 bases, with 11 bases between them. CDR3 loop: CASSLRGTGTEAFF. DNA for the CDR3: TGCGCCAGCAGCTTGCGAGGAACGGGCACTGAAGCTTTCTTT. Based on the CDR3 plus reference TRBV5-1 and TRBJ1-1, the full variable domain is KAGVTQTPRYLIKTRGQQVTLSCSPISGHRSVSWYQQTPGQGLQFLFEYFSETQRNKGNFPGRFSGRQFSNSRSEMNVSTLELGDSALYLCASSLRGTGTEAFFGQGTRLTVV.

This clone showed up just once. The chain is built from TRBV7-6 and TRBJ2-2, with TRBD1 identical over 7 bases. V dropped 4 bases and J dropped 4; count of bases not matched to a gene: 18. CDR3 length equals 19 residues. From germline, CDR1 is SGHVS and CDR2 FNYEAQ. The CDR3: CASSSEERGLPRSTGELFF. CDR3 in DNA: TGTGCCAGCAGCTCCGAGGAGAGGGGGCTACCTCGGAGCACCGGGGAGCTGTTTTTT.

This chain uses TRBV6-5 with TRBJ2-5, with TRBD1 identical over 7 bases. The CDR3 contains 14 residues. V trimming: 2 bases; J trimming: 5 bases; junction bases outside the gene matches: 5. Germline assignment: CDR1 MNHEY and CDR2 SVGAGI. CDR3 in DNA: TGTGCCAGCAGTTACAGGGGGCGAGGGGAGACCCAGTACTTC. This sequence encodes CASSYRGRGETQYF.

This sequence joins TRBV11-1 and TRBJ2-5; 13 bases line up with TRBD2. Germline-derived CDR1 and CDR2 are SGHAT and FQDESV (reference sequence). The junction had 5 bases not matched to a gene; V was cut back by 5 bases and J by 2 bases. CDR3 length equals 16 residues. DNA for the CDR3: TGTGCCAGCAGCGATGGGACTAGCGGGGTACAAGAGACCCAGTACTTC. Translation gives CASSDGTSGVQETQYF. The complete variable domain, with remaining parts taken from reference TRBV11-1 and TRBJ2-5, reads EAEVAQSPRYKITEKSQAVAFWCDPISGHATLYWYRQILGQGPELLVQFQDESVVDDSQLPKDRFSAERLKGVDSTLKIQPAELGDSAMYLCASSDGTSGVQETQYFGPGTRLLVL.

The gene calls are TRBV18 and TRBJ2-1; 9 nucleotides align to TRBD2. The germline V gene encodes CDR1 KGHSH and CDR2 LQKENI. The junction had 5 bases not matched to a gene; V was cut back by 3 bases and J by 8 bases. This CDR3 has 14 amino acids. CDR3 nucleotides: TGTGCCAGCTCACCTTTCGGGACTAGCTATGAGCAGTTCTTC. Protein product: CASSPFGTSYEQFF.

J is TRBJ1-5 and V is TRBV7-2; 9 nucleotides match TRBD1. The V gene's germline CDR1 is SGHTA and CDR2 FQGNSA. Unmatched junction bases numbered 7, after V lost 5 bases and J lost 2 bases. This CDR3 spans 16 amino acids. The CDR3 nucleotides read TGTGCCAGCAGCCGGGACAGGGTCATTGGCAATCAGCCCCAGCATTTT. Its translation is CASSRDRVIGNQPQHF.

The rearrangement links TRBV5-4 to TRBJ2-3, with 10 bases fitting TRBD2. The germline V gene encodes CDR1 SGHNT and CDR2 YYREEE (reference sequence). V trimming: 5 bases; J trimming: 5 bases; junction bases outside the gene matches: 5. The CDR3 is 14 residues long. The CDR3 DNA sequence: TGTGCCAGCAGGCTAGCGGGAGCGGGAGATACGCAGTATTTT. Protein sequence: CASRLAGAGDTQYF.

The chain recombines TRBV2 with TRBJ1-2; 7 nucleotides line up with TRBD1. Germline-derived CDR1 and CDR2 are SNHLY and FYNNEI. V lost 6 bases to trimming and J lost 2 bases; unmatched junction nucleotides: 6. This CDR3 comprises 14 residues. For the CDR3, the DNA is TGTGCCAGCAGCGGGACAGTGGTAAACTATGGCTACACCTTC. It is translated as CASSGTVVNYGYTF.

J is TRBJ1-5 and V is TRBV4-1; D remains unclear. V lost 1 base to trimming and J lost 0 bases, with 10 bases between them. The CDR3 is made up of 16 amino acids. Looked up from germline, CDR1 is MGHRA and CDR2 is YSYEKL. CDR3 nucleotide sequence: TGCGCCAGCAGCCAAGCCTTACTCGATAGCAATCAGCCCCAGCATTTT. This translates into CASSQALLDSNQPQHF.

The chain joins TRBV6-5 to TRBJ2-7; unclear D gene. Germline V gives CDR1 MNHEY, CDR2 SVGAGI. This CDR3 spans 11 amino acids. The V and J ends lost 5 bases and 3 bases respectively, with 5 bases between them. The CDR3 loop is CASSTDYEQYV. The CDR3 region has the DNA TGTGCCAGCAGTACAGACTACGAGCAGTACGTC.

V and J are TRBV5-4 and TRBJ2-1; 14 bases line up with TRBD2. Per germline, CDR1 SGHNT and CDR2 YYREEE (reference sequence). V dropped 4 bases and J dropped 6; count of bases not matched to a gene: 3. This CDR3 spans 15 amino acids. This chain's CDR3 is CASSPGLAGANEQFF. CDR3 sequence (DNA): TGTGCCAGCAGCCCGGGACTAGCGGGAGCCAATGAGCAGTTCTTC.

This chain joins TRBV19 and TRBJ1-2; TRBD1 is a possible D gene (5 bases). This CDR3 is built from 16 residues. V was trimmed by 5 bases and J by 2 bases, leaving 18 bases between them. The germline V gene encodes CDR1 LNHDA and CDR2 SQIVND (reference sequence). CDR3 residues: CASSADVFRVNYGYTF. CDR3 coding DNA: TGTGCCAGTAGTGCGGACGTCTTCAGGGTGAACTATGGCTACACCTTC.